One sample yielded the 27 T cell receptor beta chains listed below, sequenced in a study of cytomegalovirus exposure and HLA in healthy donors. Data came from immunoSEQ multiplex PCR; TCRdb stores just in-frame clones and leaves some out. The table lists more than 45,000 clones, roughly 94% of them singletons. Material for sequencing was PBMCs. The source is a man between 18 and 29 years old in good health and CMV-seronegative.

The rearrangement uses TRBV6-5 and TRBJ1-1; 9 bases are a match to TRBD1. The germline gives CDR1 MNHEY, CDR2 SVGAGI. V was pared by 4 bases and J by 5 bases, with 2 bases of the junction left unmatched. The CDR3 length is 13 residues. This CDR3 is CASSSTGGTEAFF. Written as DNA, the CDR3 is TGTGCCAGCAGTTCGACAGGGGGAACTGAAGCTTTCTTT.

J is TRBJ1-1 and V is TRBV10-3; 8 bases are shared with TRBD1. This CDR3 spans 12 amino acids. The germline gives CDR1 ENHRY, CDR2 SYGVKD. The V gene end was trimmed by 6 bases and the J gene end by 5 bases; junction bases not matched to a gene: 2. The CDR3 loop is CAIRDRATEAFF. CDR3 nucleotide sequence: TGTGCCATCAGGGACAGGGCTACTGAAGCTTTCTTT.

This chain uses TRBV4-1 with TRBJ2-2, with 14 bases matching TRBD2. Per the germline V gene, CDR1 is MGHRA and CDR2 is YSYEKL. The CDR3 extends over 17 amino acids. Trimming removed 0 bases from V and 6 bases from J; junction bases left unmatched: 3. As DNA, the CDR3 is TGCGCCAGCAGCCAAGAGGGACTAGCGGGAGTTGCCGGGGAGCTGTTTTTT. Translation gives CASSQEGLAGVAGELFF.

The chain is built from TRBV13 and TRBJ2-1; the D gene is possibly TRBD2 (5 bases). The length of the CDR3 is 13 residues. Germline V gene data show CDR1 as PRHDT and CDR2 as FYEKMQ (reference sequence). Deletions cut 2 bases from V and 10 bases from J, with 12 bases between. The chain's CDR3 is CASSLRGRYEQFF. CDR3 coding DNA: TGTGCCAGCAGCTTACGGGGTCGGTACGAGCAGTTCTTC.

Written as DNA, the CDR3 is TGTGCCAGCAGCTCCACCACCCCGGGACTAGATGATCCGAATGAGCAGTTCTTC. This sequence encodes CASSSTTPGLDDPNEQFF. The J gene is TRBJ2-1, the V gene TRBV13; 8 nucleotides match TRBD2. This CDR3 spans 18 amino acids. The V gene's germline CDR1 is PRHDT and CDR2 FYEKMQ (reference sequence). V trimming: 4 bases; J trimming: 7 bases; junction bases outside the gene matches: 18.

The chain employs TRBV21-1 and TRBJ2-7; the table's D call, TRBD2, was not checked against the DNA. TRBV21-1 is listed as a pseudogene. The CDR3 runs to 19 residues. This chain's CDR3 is CASSKDKRARRRTSYEQYF. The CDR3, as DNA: TGTGCCAGCAGCAAAGATAAGCGGGCTCGTAGACGTACCTCCTACGAGCAGTACTTC.

The CDR3 DNA sequence: TGTGCCTGGAGGGACAGGGTCCCTGGAAACACCATATATTTT. Its protein product is CAWRDRVPGNTIYF. The rearrangement links TRBV30 to TRBJ1-3; TRBD1 matches at 8 bases. The V segment lost 3 bases and the J segment 2 bases; nucleotides outside the gene matches: 3. CDR3 size: 14 residues. The V gene's germline CDR1 is GTSNPN and CDR2 SVGIG (reference sequence).

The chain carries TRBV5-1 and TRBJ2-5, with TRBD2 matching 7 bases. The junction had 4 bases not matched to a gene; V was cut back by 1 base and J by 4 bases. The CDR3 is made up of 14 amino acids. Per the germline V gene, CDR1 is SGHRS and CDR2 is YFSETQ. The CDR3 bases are TGCGCCAGCAGCTTGATCGGGGGGAGAGAGACCCAGTACTTC. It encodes CASSLIGGRETQYF.

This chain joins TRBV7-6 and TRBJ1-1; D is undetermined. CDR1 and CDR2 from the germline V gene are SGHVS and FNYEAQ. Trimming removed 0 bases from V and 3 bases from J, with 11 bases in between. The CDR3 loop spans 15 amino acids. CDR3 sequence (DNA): TGTGCCAGCAGCTTAGCGGGCTCCGGGGACACTGAAGCTTTCTTT. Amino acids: CASSLAGSGDTEAFF.

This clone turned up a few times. The CDR3 loop is CASSPGQLYGYTF. The DNA of the CDR3 is TGTGCCAGCAGTCCAGGACAGCTCTATGGCTACACCTTC. The rearrangement joins TRBV28 to TRBJ1-2; a possible D gene is TRBD1 (6 bases). Trimming took off 5 bases at V and 4 bases at J, with 11 bases between the two ends. The length of the CDR3 is 13 residues. Looked up from germline, CDR1 is MDHEN and CDR2 is SYDVKM.

The CDR3 reads CASGDIAGETQYF. The DNA of the CDR3 is TGTGCCAGCGGGGACATAGCGGGGGAGACCCAGTACTTC. J is TRBJ2-5 and V is TRBV5-4; 8 nucleotides agree with TRBD2. In germline, CDR1 is SGHNT, CDR2 YYREEE (reference sequence). J gave up 5 bases and V 7 bases, and 7 bases lay outside the gene matches. The CDR3 spans 13 residues.

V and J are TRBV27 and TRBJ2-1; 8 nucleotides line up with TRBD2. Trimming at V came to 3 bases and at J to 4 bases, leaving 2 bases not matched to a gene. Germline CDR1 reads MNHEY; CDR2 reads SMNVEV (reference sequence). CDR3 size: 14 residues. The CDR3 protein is CASSFTSGYNEQFF. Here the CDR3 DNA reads TGTGCCAGCAGTTTTACTAGCGGATACAATGAGCAGTTCTTC.

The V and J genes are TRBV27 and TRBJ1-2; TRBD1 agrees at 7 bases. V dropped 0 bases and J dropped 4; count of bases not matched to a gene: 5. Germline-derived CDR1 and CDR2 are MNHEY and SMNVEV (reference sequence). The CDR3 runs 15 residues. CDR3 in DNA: TGTGCCAGCAGTTTATCGACCGGACAGGCCTATGGCTACACCTTC. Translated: CASSLSTGQAYGYTF.

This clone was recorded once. The CDR3 DNA follows: TGCGCCAGCAGCCAAGAGCCGGGATCTAACTATGGCTACACCTTC. It codes for CASSQEPGSNYGYTF. This sequence joins TRBV4-1 and TRBJ1-2; D not resolved. This CDR3 is built from 15 residues. V was trimmed by 0 bases and J by 0 bases, leaving 8 bases between them. CDR1 is MGHRA, CDR2 YSYEKL, per germline.

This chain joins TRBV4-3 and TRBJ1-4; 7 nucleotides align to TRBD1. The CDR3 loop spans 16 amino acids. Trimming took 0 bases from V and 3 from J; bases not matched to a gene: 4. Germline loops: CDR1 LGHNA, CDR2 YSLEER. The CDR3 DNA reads TGCGCCAGCAGCCAAGATTACGGACAGGCTAATGAAAAACTGTTTTTT. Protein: CASSQDYGQANEKLFF.

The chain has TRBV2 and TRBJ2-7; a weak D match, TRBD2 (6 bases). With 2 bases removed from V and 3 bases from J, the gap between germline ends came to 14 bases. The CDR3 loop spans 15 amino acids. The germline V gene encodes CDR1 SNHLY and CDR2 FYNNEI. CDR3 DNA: TGTGCCAGCAGTGAACGGCTAGCGAGGAGCTACGAGCAGTACTTC. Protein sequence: CASSERLARSYEQYF.

Here the CDR3 reads CASSEAASGTGETQYF. For the CDR3, the DNA is TGTGCCAGCAGTGAAGCGGCTAGCGGGACTGGGGAGACCCAGTACTTC. V usage is TRBV6-1 and J usage is TRBJ2-5; 9 bases fit TRBD2. V was pared by 0 bases and J by 5 bases, with 7 bases of the junction left unmatched. This CDR3 has 16 amino acids. Germline V gives CDR1 MNHNS, CDR2 SASEGT.

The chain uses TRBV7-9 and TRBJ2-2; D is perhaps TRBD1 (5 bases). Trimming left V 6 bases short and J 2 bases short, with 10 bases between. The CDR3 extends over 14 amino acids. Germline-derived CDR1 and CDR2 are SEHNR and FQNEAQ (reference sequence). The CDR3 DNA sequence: TGTGCCAGCAGTCCCAGGGATAACACCGGGGAGCTGTTTTTT. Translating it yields CASSPRDNTGELFF.

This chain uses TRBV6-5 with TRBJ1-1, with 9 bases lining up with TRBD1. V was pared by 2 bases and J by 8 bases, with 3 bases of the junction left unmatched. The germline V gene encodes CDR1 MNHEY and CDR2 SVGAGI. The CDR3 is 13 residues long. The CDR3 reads CASSYRDREEAFF. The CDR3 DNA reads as TGTGCCAGCAGTTACCGGGACAGGGAAGAAGCTTTCTTT.

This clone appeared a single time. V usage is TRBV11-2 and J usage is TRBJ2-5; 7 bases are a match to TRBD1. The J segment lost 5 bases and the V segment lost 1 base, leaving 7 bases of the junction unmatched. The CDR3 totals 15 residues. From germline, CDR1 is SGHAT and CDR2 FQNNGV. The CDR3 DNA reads TGTGCCAGCAGCTTAGGAGGGGGCGAGATGGAGACCCAGTACTTC. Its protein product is CASSLGGGEMETQYF.

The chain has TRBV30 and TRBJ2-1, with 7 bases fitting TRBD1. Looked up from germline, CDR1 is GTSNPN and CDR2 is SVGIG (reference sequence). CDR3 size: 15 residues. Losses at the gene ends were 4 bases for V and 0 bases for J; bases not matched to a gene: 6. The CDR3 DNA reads TGTGCCTGGAAAATGACAGGGAGCTCCTACAATGAGCAGTTCTTC. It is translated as CAWKMTGSSYNEQFF.

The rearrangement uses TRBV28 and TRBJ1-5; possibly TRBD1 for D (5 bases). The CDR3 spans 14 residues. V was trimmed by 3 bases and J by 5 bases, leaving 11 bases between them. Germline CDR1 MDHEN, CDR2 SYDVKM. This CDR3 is CASSLRQGYQPQHF. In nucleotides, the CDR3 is TGTGCCAGCAGTTTGAGGCAGGGTTATCAGCCCCAGCATTTT. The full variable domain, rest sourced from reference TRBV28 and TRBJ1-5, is DVKVTQSSRYLVKRTGEKVFLECVQDMDHENMFWYRQDPGLGLRLIYFSYDVKMKEKGDIPEGYSVSREKKERFSLILESASTNQTSMYLCASSLRQGYQPQHFGDGTRLSIL.

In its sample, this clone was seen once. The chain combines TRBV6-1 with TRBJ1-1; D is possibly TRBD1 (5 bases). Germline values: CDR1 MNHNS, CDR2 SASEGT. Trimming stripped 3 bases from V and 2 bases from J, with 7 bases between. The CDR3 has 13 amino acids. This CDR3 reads CASSDRDNTEAFF. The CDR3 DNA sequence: TGTGCCAGCAGTGACAGGGATAACACTGAAGCTTTCTTT.

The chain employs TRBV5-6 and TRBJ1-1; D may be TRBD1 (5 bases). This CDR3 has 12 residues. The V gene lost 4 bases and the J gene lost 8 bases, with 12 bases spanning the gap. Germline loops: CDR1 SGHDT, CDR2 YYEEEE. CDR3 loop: CASSHQGVEAFF. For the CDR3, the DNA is TGTGCCAGCAGCCATCAGGGTGTCGAAGCTTTCTTT.

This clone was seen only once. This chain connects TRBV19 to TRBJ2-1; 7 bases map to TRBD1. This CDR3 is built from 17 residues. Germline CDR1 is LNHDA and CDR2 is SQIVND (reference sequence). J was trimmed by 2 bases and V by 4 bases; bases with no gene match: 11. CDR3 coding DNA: TGTGCCAGTAGTAGTGGCGAGGGGGCCTTAACCTACAATGAGCAGTTCTTC. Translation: CASSSGEGALTYNEQFF. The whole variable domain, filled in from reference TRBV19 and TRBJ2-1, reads DGGITQSPKYLFRKEGQNVTLSCEQNLNHDAMYWYRQDPGQGLRLIYYSQIVNDFQKGDIAEGYSVSREKKESFPLTVTSAQKNPTAFYLCASSSGEGALTYNEQFFGPGTRLTVL.

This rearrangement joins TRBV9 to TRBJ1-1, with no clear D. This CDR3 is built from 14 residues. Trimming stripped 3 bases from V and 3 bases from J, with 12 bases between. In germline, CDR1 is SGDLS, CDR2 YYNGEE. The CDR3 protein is CASSDRTGDTEAFF. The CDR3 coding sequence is TGTGCCAGCAGCGACCGGACCGGGGACACTGAAGCTTTCTTT.

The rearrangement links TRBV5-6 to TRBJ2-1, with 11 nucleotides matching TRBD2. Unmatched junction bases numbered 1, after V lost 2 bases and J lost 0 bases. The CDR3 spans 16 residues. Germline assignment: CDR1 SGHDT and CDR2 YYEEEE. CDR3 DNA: TGTGCCAGCAGCTTTGGGACTAGCGGCTCCTACAATGAGCAGTTCTTC. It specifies CASSFGTSGSYNEQFF.